These 21 T cell receptor beta chains share one sample of origin, sequenced in a study of cytomegalovirus exposure and HLA in healthy donors. The PCR employed 60 Vbeta primers together with 13 Jbeta primers. Using immunoSEQ multiplex PCR, the repertoire was profiled, and TCRdb retains in-frame clones only, with some absent. Among some 200,000 clones, 70% to 80% were seen once, and the ten largest hold approximately 0.22%. Specimen: PBMCs. These receptors were obtained from a girl between 2 and 10 years old in good health and CMV-seronegative.

The genes are TRBV29-1 and TRBJ2-1; 9 bases are a match to TRBD2. The junction had 5 bases not matched to a gene; V was cut back by 7 bases and J by 4 bases. The CDR3 extends over 13 amino acids. Per the germline V gene, CDR1 is SQVTM and CDR2 is ANQGSEA. This chain's CDR3 is CSGVAGAYNEQFF. CDR3 coding DNA: TGCAGCGGAGTAGCGGGGGCGTACAATGAGCAGTTCTTC.

The chain employs TRBV6-6 and TRBJ2-7; 13 bases fit TRBD2. The V gene's germline CDR1 is MNHNY and CDR2 SVGAGI (reference sequence). The CDR3 runs 15 residues. The trim removed 5 bases at V and 3 bases at J, leaving 4 bases unmatched. DNA of the CDR3: TGTGCCAGCAGTCCGGGACTAGCGGGACTCTACGAGCAGTACTTC. It specifies CASSPGLAGLYEQYF.

This clone was seen more than once but under ten times. The V gene is TRBV7-9, the J gene TRBJ1-1, with 7 bases aligning to TRBD1. Germline CDR1 and CDR2: SEHNR and FQNEAQ (reference sequence). The CDR3 is made up of 14 amino acids. V lost 5 bases to trimming and J lost 4 bases; unmatched junction nucleotides: 7. CDR3 nucleotides: TGTGCCAGCAGCATCGGGACAGTGGGCACTGAAGCTTTCTTT. It codes for CASSIGTVGTEAFF.

This clone was detected only a few times. V gene TRBV27 combines with J gene TRBJ2-3; TRBD1 aligns across 10 bases. In germline, CDR1 is MNHEY, CDR2 SMNVEV (reference sequence). V dropped 7 bases and J dropped 4; count of bases not matched to a gene: 5. The CDR3 spans 14 residues. The CDR3 sequence is CASTGQGRADTQYF. In nucleotides, the CDR3 is TGTGCCAGCACGGGACAGGGGAGGGCAGATACGCAGTATTTT.

The chain has TRBV11-2 and TRBJ2-1; TRBD1 is a possible D gene (8 bases). This CDR3 contains 16 residues. V lost 5 bases to trimming and J lost 6 bases, with 20 bases between them. From germline, CDR1 is SGHAT and CDR2 FQNNGV. CDR3 loop: CASSPGGRGHSNEQFF. The CDR3 DNA follows: TGTGCCAGCAGCCCGGGGGGCAGGGGGCATTCCAATGAGCAGTTCTTC.

The chain recombines TRBV6-1 with TRBJ1-1; D perhaps matches TRBD1 (6 bases). V gave up 8 bases and J gave up 1 base, with 11 bases separating them. The CDR3 is 13 amino acids. Germline CDR1 MNHNS, CDR2 SASEGT. In nucleotides, the CDR3 is TGTGCCAGCGCACTACAGGGGAACACTGAAGCTTTCTTT. The encoded protein is CASALQGNTEAFF.

The rearrangement links TRBV19 to TRBJ2-7; unclear D gene. Trimming shortened V by 6 bases and J by 4 bases, and 22 bases separated the two germline ends. The CDR3 length is 16 residues. Germline-derived CDR1 and CDR2 are LNHDA and SQIVND (reference sequence). DNA for the CDR3: TGTGCCAGTAGCCCTGCCCATCGCGTCCATGAATACGAGCAGTACTTC. Its protein product is CASSPAHRVHEYEQYF.

The CDR3 sequence: CASSVGLTDQPQHF. The DNA for the CDR3 is TGTGCCAGCAGCGTGGGACTGACGGATCAGCCCCAGCATTTT. The chain links TRBV9 to TRBJ1-5, with a possible D match to TRBD1 (5 bases). Germline V gene sequence: CDR1 SGDLS, CDR2 YYNGEE. Trimming stripped 2 bases from V and 5 bases from J, with 11 bases between. The CDR3 consists of 14 residues.

The chain links TRBV7-2 to TRBJ1-2; D unresolved. The germline gives CDR1 SGHTA, CDR2 FQGNSA. The germline V and J ends were trimmed by 2 bases and 4 bases, with 11 bases remaining between them. There are 14 residues in the CDR3. The CDR3 sequence: CASSLWAPSYGYTF. The CDR3 bases are TGTGCCAGCAGCTTATGGGCCCCGAGCTATGGCTACACCTTC.

V and J are TRBV5-6 and TRBJ2-2; D is possibly TRBD2 (7 bases). CDR1 is SGHDT, CDR2 YYEEEE, per germline. This CDR3 has 15 amino acids. The V and J ends lost 5 bases and 4 bases respectively, with 15 bases between them. CDR3 protein: CASRRGGGATGELFF. The CDR3 DNA reads as TGTGCCAGCAGGAGAGGTGGGGGGGCCACCGGGGAGCTGTTTTTT.

The rearrangement links TRBV28 to TRBJ1-3; 7 bases fit TRBD1. This CDR3 spans 12 amino acids. V lost 8 bases to trimming and J lost 7 bases; unmatched junction nucleotides: 5. The germline V gene has CDR1 MDHEN and CDR2 SYDVKM. Here the CDR3 reads CASRTGENTIYF. CDR3 nucleotide sequence: TGTGCCAGCCGAACAGGGGAGAACACCATATATTTT.

This chain connects TRBV5-4 to TRBJ2-6; a possible D gene is TRBD2 (5 bases). This CDR3 has 17 residues. CDR1 is SGHNT, CDR2 YYREEE, per germline (reference sequence). V dropped 0 bases and J dropped 0 bases, with 10 bases sitting between them. CDR3 DNA: TGTGCCAGCAGCTTGGCGGGGAGTCCCTCTGGGGCCAACGTCCTGACTTTC. Its protein product is CASSLAGSPSGANVLTF.

The rearrangement uses TRBV5-1 and TRBJ2-3, with 8 bases lining up with TRBD2. The CDR3 has 15 amino acids. CDR1 is SGHRS, CDR2 YFSETQ, per germline. V was clipped by 3 bases and J by 2 bases; unmatched bases: 5. The CDR3 is CASSSGGPSTDTQYF. The CDR3 DNA follows: TGCGCCAGCAGCTCGGGGGGGCCGTCCACAGATACGCAGTATTTT.

This chain joins TRBV6-5 and TRBJ1-1; D is possibly TRBD1 (5 bases). V lost 7 bases to trimming and J lost 1 base, with 13 bases between them. This CDR3 has 14 residues. Germline CDR1 MNHEY, CDR2 SVGAGI. The CDR3 reads CASIRTGGNTEAFF. In DNA form, the CDR3 reads TGTGCCAGCATCAGGACGGGGGGGAACACTGAAGCTTTCTTT.

The rearrangement joins TRBV5-1 to TRBJ2-7; the D gene is possibly TRBD2 (5 bases). From germline, CDR1 is SGHRS and CDR2 YFSETQ. V dropped 0 bases and J dropped 6 bases, with 16 bases sitting between them. The length of the CDR3 is 15 residues. The CDR3 protein is CASSLANPRRVEQYF. The CDR3 DNA reads as TGCGCCAGCAGCTTGGCAAATCCAAGGCGGGTCGAGCAGTACTTC.

The chain employs TRBV9 and TRBJ2-1, with TRBD2 as a possible D gene (5 bases). Germline V gives CDR1 SGDLS, CDR2 YYNGEE. V lost 4 bases to trimming and J lost 2 bases, with 16 bases between them. The CDR3 spans 16 residues. CDR3 in amino acids: CASSPLPDGAYNEQFF. In nucleotides, the CDR3 is TGTGCCAGCAGCCCCCTCCCGGACGGGGCCTACAATGAGCAGTTCTTC.

The V gene is TRBV9, the J gene TRBJ2-1, with D maybe TRBD2 (7 bases). Trimming shortened V by 7 bases and J by 1 base, and 15 bases separated the two germline ends. The CDR3 spans 15 residues. Germline values: CDR1 SGDLS, CDR2 YYNGEE. The CDR3 coding sequence is TGTGCCAGCGGAAGCGGGGACACGTCCTACAATGAGCAGTTCTTC. It specifies CASGSGDTSYNEQFF.

The V and J genes are TRBV6-1 and TRBJ1-5, with 8 bases aligning to TRBD1. In germline, CDR1 is MNHNS, CDR2 SASEGT. The CDR3 runs to 15 residues. The ends lost 1 base at V and 6 bases at J; junction bases unmatched: 5. The CDR3 sequence: CASSEVRGRVQPQHF. CDR3 nucleotide sequence: TGTGCCAGCAGTGAAGTCAGGGGGCGCGTTCAGCCCCAGCATTTT.

This rearrangement joins TRBV30 to TRBJ1-4; 8 nucleotides line up with TRBD1. The CDR3 runs to 13 residues. With V trimmed by 7 bases and J by 7 bases, 8 bases remained unmatched. CDR1 and CDR2 from the germline V gene are GTSNPN and SVGIG (reference sequence). The CDR3 here is CAFLPGQVEKLFF. CDR3 DNA sequence: TGTGCCTTTCTTCCGGGACAGGTTGAAAAACTGTTTTTT.

Concerning this clone: The junction does not match germline at one end; this may be a read error. The chain couples TRBV4-1 to TRBJ2-1; 8 positions match TRBD2. Looked up from germline, CDR1 is MGHRA and CDR2 is YSYEKL. This CDR3 comprises 16 residues. This chain's CDR3 is CARSQGLAGQYNEQFF. DNA for the CDR3: TGCGCCAGAAGCCAAGGGCTAGCGGGCCAATACAATGAGCAGTTCTTC.

The chain joins TRBV5-6 to TRBJ2-7, with no clear D. Trimming removed 4 bases at V and 3 bases at J, with 23 bases between. CDR1 SGHDT and CDR2 YYEEEE come from the germline V gene. The CDR3 extends over 17 amino acids. The CDR3 nucleotides read TGTGCCAGCAGCCCGGTCCTCTCGTTGCCCGCGAGCTACGAGCAGTACTTC. Protein: CASSPVLSLPASYEQYF.